The clone carrying this TCR beta chain has ten or more counts. The target antigen is unknown. Nobody among the patients had been given any treatment before thyroid surgery. Unmatched junction bases numbered 7, after V lost 4 bases and J lost 7 bases. CDR1 and CDR2 from the germline V gene are SGHVS and FQNEAQ. This CDR3 comprises 15 residues. This sample is drawn from a study of metastatic and nonmetastatic thyroid tumors. Whole-study context: The authors compared repertoires across blood and tumor or nodule tissue from malignant and benign thyroid patients. Broader study findings: Reports indicated that malignant thyroid tumors showed significantly higher TCR beta diversity than benign nodules did, in blood and tumor.

In the original processing: A classifier of distant metastasis in papillary thyroid cancer was built from CDR3 differences (across clinicopathological groups). Using MiXCR, TCRdb re-called clones from the PCR reads. V and J calls and clone size were set by TCRdb, not the authors. The table has roughly 25,000 clones, 20% to 25% seen once; the top ten hold more than 25%. What was sequenced was blood. The clonotype was recovered from a male donor with papillary thyroid cancer or a benign thyroid nodule (not recorded which). Some clones in this sample may be carry-over from other donors' samples. The chain links TRBV7-8 to TRBJ2-1, with 10 bases identical to TRBD2. The CDR3 DNA follows: TGTGCCAGCAGCTCAAGAGCGGGGGGGCATAATGAGCAGTTCTTC. Amino acids: CASSSRAGGHNEQFF.